This is a list of T cell receptor beta chains from one sample in a study of blood T cell repertoires in COVID-19. Only in-frame clones appear in the TCRdb table, and some are missing; sequencing was by immunoSEQ multiplex PCR. The profile covers around 130,000 clones, with approximately 90% appearing a single time and less than 2.5% taken by the ten largest. Sequencing was performed on peripheral blood. The receptors shown here come from a man in his 70s with active COVID-19. Both conserved end residues are part of each CDR3. Each record gives: V gene, D gene, clone size, J gene, CDR3 DNA, CDR3 protein. The D gene is left open where the match is weak. Not all rows give a size; the values are once, few, many and, for expanded clones, a class.

V: TRBV27; D: NA; size: NA; J: TRBJ1-5; DNA: TGTGCCAGCAGTTTAGACCGGGTCAATCAGCCCCAGCATTTT; CDR3: CASSLDRVNQPQHF
V: TRBV15; D: NA; size: NA; J: TRBJ2-7; DNA: TGTGCCACCAGCAGAGATAGGCTAGCCTTAACCTACGAGCAGTACTTC; CDR3: CATSRDRLALTYEQYF
V: TRBV28; D: TRBD1; size: NA; J: TRBJ1-4; DNA: TGTGCCAGCAGTTTATCGGGGACAGCCGAAAAACTGTTTTTT; CDR3: CASSLSGTAEKLFF
V: TRBV6-5; D: NA; size: NA; J: TRBJ1-1; DNA: TGTGCCAGCAGTTATGAGGAGCACACTGAAGCTTTCTTT; CDR3: CASSYEEHTEAFF
V: TRBV28; D: TRBD1; size: NA; J: TRBJ1-1; DNA: TGTGCCAGCAGCTCCGGGGACAGACAGGGGGCCGAAGCTTTCTTT; CDR3: CASSSGDRQGAEAFF
V: TRBV7-9; D: NA; size: once; J: TRBJ2-5; DNA: TGTGCCAGCAGCCCCAGTGGAGGGAAGCCTAAAGAGACCCAGTACTTC; CDR3: CASSPSGGKPKETQYF
V: TRBV7-2; D: NA; size: NA; J: TRBJ2-3; DNA: TGTGCCAGCAGCTTGTCCCCAGCGGCAGATACGCAGTATTTT; CDR3: CASSLSPAADTQYF
V: TRBV11-3; D: TRBD1; size: few; J: TRBJ2-3; DNA: TGTGCCAGCAGCTTAGAAGGGACAGGGACAGATACGCAGTATTTT; CDR3: CASSLEGTGTDTQYF
V: TRBV9; D: NA; size: NA; J: TRBJ2-2; DNA: TGTGCCAGCAGCAGACTAGACAACACCGGGGAGCTGTTTTTT; CDR3: CASSRLDNTGELFF
V: TRBV24-1; D: TRBD2; size: NA; J: TRBJ2-2; DNA: TGTGCCACCAGTGATTCCGCTAGCGGGAGGAAAGGCGGGGAGCTGTTTTTT; CDR3: CATSDSASGRKGGELFF
V: TRBV4-1; D: TRBD1; size: NA; J: TRBJ1-2; DNA: TGCGCCAGCAGCCAAGGGACAGGGATGGACTATGGCTACACCTTC; CDR3: CASSQGTGMDYGYTF
V: TRBV11-2; D: NA; size: NA; J: TRBJ1-1; DNA: TGTGCCAGCAGCTTAGATGGGTGGGGGCAGGAGAACACTGAAGCTTTCTTT; CDR3: CASSLDGWGQENTEAFF
V: TRBV7-2; D: TRBD2; size: NA; J: TRBJ2-1; DNA: TGTGCCAGCAGCTTATCCGTCAGCGGGAGCGCATACAATGAGCAGTTCTTC; CDR3: CASSLSVSGSAYNEQFF
V: TRBV7-3; D: TRBD2; size: NA; J: TRBJ2-1; DNA: TGTGCCAGCAGCCTAAGGGCTAGCGGGAGAGAGCAGTTCTTC; CDR3: CASSLRASGREQFF
V: TRBV10-2; D: TRBD1; size: NA; J: TRBJ1-1; DNA: TGCGCCAGCAGTGAATTAACAGGGACAGGGGGTGAAGCTTTCTTT; CDR3: CASSELTGTGGEAFF
V: TRBV7-8; D: NA; size: once; J: TRBJ1-1; DNA: TGTGCCAGCAGCTTAGTCCTTAGGAACACTGAAGCTTTCTTT; CDR3: CASSLVLRNTEAFF
V: TRBV7-3; D: NA; size: few; J: TRBJ2-7; DNA: TGTGCCAGCAGCTTCGCCGGGTCCTACGAGCAGTACTTC; CDR3: CASSFAGSYEQYF
V: TRBV7-2; D: NA; size: NA; J: TRBJ1-1; DNA: TGTGCCAGCAGCTTAGTCCCGACAGCTAACACTGAAGCTTTCTTT; CDR3: CASSLVPTANTEAFF
V: TRBV28; D: TRBD2; size: NA; J: TRBJ2-1; DNA: TGTGCCAGCAGACCAAGCGGGAGGGCCGGCAATGAGCAGTTCTTC; CDR3: CASRPSGRAGNEQFF
V: TRBV28; D: TRBD1; size: NA; J: TRBJ1-2; DNA: TGTGCCAGCAGCCGGGGACAGGGAACCTCTGGCTACACCTTC; CDR3: CASSRGQGTSGYTF
V: TRBV6-5; D: TRBD1; size: NA; J: TRBJ2-3; DNA: TGTGCCAGCAGTTCGGGACAGGGGATAGATACGCAGTATTTT; CDR3: CASSSGQGIDTQYF
V: TRBV4-1; D: TRBD1; size: NA; J: TRBJ1-2; DNA: TGCGCCAGCAGCCAAGGTACACAGGGGGTAAATGGCTACACCTTC; CDR3: CASSQGTQGVNGYTF
V: TRBV5-1; D: TRBD2; size: NA; J: TRBJ2-7; DNA: TGCGCCAGCAGGCGGGGGTCTAGCGCATCCTACGAGCAGTACTTC; CDR3: CASRRGSSASYEQYF
V: TRBV9; D: TRBD1; size: NA; J: TRBJ2-2; DNA: TGTGCCAGCAGCGTAGAAAAAGGGACAGGGGACACCGGGGAGCTGTTTTTT; CDR3: CASSVEKGTGDTGELFF
V: TRBV24-1; D: TRBD1; size: NA; J: TRBJ1-2; DNA: TGTGCCACCAGTGGTTCCCCAGGGGGCTCGGGCTACACCTTC; CDR3: CATSGSPGGSGYTF
V: TRBV27; D: NA; size: NA; J: TRBJ2-7; DNA: TGTGCCAGCAGTGTCACACGCTCCTACGAGCAGTACTTC; CDR3: CASSVTRSYEQYF
V: TRBV11-2; D: TRBD1; size: NA; J: TRBJ1-1; DNA: TGTGCCAGCAGCTTAGGGCAGGGGGCTTACACTGAAGCTTTCTTT; CDR3: CASSLGQGAYTEAFF
V: TRBV9; D: TRBD2; size: few; J: TRBJ2-5; DNA: TGTGCCAGCAGCGAGGGAGCGGGAGCGGGGGAGACCCAGTACTTC; CDR3: CASSEGAGAGETQYF
V: TRBV19; D: NA; size: NA; J: TRBJ1-5; DNA: TGTGCCAGTAGTATTACGGGAAAACAGCCCCAGCATTTT; CDR3: CASSITGKQPQHF
V: TRBV9; D: NA; size: NA; J: TRBJ2-1; DNA: TGTGCCAGCAGCCCAGATATCCCTCGGTCGGTGTACGGAGGTGAGCAGTTCTTC; CDR3: CASSPDIPRSVYGGEQFF
V: TRBV6-6; D: NA; size: NA; J: TRBJ2-1; DNA: TGTGCCAGCAGTCCCCGCGGCGCCCCCCGGAGTGAGCAGTTCTTC; CDR3: CASSPRGAPRSEQFF
V: TRBV5-1; D: TRBD1; size: NA; J: TRBJ2-2; DNA: TGCGCCAGCAGCTCACAAACAGGGGCCGGGGAGCTGTTTTTT; CDR3: CASSSQTGAGELFF
V: TRBV28; D: NA; size: NA; J: TRBJ2-2; DNA: TGTGCCAGCAGACCTACAAGGACAGCCGCCGGGGAGCTGTTTTTT; CDR3: CASRPTRTAAGELFF
V: TRBV7-2; D: TRBD1; size: NA; J: TRBJ2-7; DNA: TGTGCCAGCAGCTTTGGGGACAGCTACGAGCAGTACTTC; CDR3: CASSFGDSYEQYF
V: TRBV30; D: NA; size: NA; J: TRBJ2-7; DNA: TGTGCTTGCAGTAGGAACGAGGTACAGCAGTACTTC; CDR3: CACSRNEVQQYF
V: TRBV5-1; D: NA; size: NA; J: TRBJ2-4; DNA: TGCGCCAGCAGCTTGGCAACGGACAGCCAAAACATTCAGTACTTC; CDR3: CASSLATDSQNIQYF
V: TRBV24-1; D: TRBD1; size: NA; J: TRBJ2-1; DNA: TGTGCCACCAGTGACCCCTGGACAGGGGGGAATGAGCAGTTCTTC; CDR3: CATSDPWTGGNEQFF
V: TRBV30; D: NA; size: NA; J: TRBJ2-6; DNA: TGTGCCTGGAGTGCCAACAGGGCTGGGGCCAACGTCCTGACTTTC; CDR3: CAWSANRAGANVLTF
V: TRBV28; D: TRBD2; size: NA; J: TRBJ2-7; DNA: TGTGCCAGCAGTTCACCGGGACTAGCGGGCCACGAGCAGTACTTC; CDR3: CASSSPGLAGHEQYF
V: TRBV19; D: TRBD1; size: NA; J: TRBJ2-2; DNA: TGTGCCAGTAGTATAGCGAGGGGGACAGGGGAAACCGGGGAGCTGTTTTTT; CDR3: CASSIARGTGETGELFF
V: TRBV7-9; D: TRBD1; size: NA; J: TRBJ1-6; DNA: TGTGCCAGCAGCACGACAGGGATTAATTCACCCCTCCACTTT; CDR3: CASSTTGINSPLHF
V: TRBV19; D: TRBD2; size: NA; J: TRBJ2-3; DNA: TGTGCCAGTCGTGCTAGCGGACCACACACAGATACGCAGTATTTT; CDR3: CASRASGPHTDTQYF
V: TRBV29-1; D: NA; size: NA; J: TRBJ1-2; DNA: TGCAGCGTTGAGGAGGCTCGGGGCTATGGCTACACCTTC; CDR3: CSVEEARGYGYTF
V: TRBV5-5; D: TRBD1; size: NA; J: TRBJ1-5; DNA: TGTGCCAGCAGCGGGGGGACAGGGGGACAGGGCAATCAGCCCCAGCATTTT; CDR3: CASSGGTGGQGNQPQHF
V: TRBV25-1; D: NA; size: once; J: TRBJ1-2; DNA: TGTGCCAGCAGTGAAGCGGGAGGGAATTTCTACACCTTC; CDR3: CASSEAGGNFYTF
V: TRBV3-1/TRBV3-2; D: TRBD1; size: NA; J: TRBJ1-1; DNA: TGTGCCAGCAGCCAAAGGGACAGGGGACCCGCTTTCTTT; CDR3: CASSQRDRGPAFF
V: TRBV28; D: NA; size: NA; J: TRBJ2-5; DNA: TGTGCCAGCAGTTTATCCAGGGGGACCCAGTACTTC; CDR3: CASSLSRGTQYF
V: TRBV13; D: TRBD1; size: NA; J: TRBJ1-4; DNA: TGTGCCAGCAGCTTAGGTACAGGGGGTAATGAAAAACTGTTTTTT; CDR3: CASSLGTGGNEKLFF
V: TRBV7-3; D: TRBD1; size: NA; J: TRBJ1-1; DNA: TGTGCCAGCAGCAAAGACAGGGTAGGAGGGAAGGACACTGAAGCTTTCTTT; CDR3: CASSKDRVGGKDTEAFF
V: TRBV6-6; D: TRBD1; size: NA; J: TRBJ1-1; DNA: TGTGCCAGCAATACAGGGGTAAGGACTGAAGCTTTCTTT; CDR3: CASNTGVRTEAFF